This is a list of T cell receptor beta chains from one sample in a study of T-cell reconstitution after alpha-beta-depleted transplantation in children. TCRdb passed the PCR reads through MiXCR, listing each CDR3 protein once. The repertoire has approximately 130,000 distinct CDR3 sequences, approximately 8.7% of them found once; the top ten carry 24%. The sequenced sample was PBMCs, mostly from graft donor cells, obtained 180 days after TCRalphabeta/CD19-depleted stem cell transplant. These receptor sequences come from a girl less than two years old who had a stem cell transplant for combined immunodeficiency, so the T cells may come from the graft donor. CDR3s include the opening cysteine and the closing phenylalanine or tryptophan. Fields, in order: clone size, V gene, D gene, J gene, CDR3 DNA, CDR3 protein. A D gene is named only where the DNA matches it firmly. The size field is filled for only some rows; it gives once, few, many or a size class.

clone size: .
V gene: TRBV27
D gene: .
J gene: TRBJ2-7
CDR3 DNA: TGTGCCAGCAGTTTATCGGCAGGGGTCCCCTCGCAGTACTTC
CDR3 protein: CASSLSAGVPSQYF

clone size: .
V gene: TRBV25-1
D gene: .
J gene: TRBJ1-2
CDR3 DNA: TGTGCCAGCAGTGAAGACAGTCCTGGCTACACCTTC
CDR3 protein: CASSEDSPGYTF

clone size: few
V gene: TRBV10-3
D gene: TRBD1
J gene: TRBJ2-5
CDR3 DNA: TGTGCCATCAGCCCTACAGGGGTTGACCAAGAGACCCAGTACTTC
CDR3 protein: CAISPTGVDQETQYF

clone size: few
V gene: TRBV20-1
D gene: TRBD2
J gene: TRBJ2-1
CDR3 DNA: TGCAGTGCTAGAGATCAGCCTAGCGGGCACAATGAGCAGTTCTTC
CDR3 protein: CSARDQPSGHNEQFF

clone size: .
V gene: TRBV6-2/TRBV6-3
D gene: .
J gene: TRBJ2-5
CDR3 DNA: TGTGCCAGCAGTCAACCGGGACGCCTTAAAGAGACCCAGTACTTC
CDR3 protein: CASSQPGRLKETQYF

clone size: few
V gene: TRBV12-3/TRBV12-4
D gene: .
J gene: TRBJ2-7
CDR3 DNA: TGTGCCAGCAGTTTGACTAGACACTACGAGCAGTACTTC
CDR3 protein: CASSLTRHYEQYF

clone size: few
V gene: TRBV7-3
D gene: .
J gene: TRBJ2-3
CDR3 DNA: TGTGCCAGCAGCTTCGCCCCAGGGTCGTGGGATACGCAGTATTTT
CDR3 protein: CASSFAPGSWDTQYF

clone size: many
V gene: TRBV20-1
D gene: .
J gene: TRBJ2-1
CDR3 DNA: TGCAGTGCTATAACCTACAATGAGCAGTTCTTC
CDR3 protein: CSAITYNEQFF

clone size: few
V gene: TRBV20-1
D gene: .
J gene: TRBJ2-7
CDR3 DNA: TGCAGTGCTAGATCCCCGGGACTTCCCTACGAGCAGTACTTC
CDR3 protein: CSARSPGLPYEQYF

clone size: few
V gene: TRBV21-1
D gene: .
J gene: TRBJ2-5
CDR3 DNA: TGTGCCAGCAGCAAGGAGACCCAGTACTTC
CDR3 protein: CASSKETQYF

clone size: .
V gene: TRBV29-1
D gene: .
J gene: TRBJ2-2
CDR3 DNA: TGCAGCGCGGTGGGGGAGTACACCGGGGAGCTGTTTTTT
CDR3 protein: CSAVGEYTGELFF

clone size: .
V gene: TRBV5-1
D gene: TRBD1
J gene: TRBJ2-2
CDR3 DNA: TGCGCCAGCAGCTTGGGGGGACAGGCGGGGACCGGGGAGCTGTTTTTT
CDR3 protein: CASSLGGQAGTGELFF

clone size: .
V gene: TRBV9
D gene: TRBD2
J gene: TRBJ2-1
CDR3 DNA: TGTGCCAGCAGCGCCCCCCTAGCGGGGGGGCCCTACAATGAGCAGTTCTTC
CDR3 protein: CASSAPLAGGPYNEQFF

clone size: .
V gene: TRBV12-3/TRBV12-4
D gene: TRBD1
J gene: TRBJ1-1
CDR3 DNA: TGTGCCAGCAGTCCGGACAAGGGGGCAGGAACTGAAGCTTTCTTT
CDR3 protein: CASSPDKGAGTEAFF

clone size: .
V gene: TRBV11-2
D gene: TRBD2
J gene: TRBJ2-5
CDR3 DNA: TGTGCCAGTCGATCCTTTCGGGGACTAGCGGGGGGCGGGCAAGAGACCCAGTACTTC
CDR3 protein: CASRSFRGLAGGGQETQYF

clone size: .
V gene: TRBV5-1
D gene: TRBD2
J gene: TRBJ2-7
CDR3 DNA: TGCGCCAGCAGCCTTGGACTAGCGGGAGCTTACTACGAGCAGTACTTC
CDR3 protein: CASSLGLAGAYYEQYF

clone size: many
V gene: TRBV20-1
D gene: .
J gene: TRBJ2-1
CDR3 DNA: TGCAGTGCCATGTCCTACAATGAGCAGTTCTTC
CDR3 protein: CSAMSYNEQFF